Following are 19 T cell receptor beta chains from one sample sequenced in a study of blood T cells in healthy people across ages. Through a sample-barcoded 5' primer and a J-beta primer mix, a second PCR was run for about 6 to 12 cycles. MiXCR, run by TCRdb on the 5' RACE reads, gives a single entry per CDR3 protein. This sample has about 780,000 distinct CDR3 sequences, with roughly 26% found just once. These same data were also listed under a study on T cells of mothers and their children.

The source material was blood. These receptors came from a boy aged 5-17 years in good health.

V gene TRBV24-1 combines with J gene TRBJ2-5, with a possible D match to TRBD1 (5 bases). V was clipped by 4 bases and J by 3 bases, with 11 bases between them. CDR1 KGHDR and CDR2 SFDVKD come from the germline V gene. The CDR3 is made up of 14 amino acids. CDR3 protein: CATSDPRQKETQYF. CDR3 coding DNA: TGTGCCACCAGTGACCCCCGACAGAAAGAGACCCAGTACTTC.

This clonotype was detected only a few times. This chain links TRBV28 with TRBJ2-2; TRBD1 matches 7 bases. J gave up 1 base and V 4 bases, and 0 bases lay outside the gene matches. This CDR3 has 14 residues. The germline CDR1 and CDR2 sequences are MDHEN and SYDVKM. CDR3 sequence reads: CASSYRGNTGELFF. The DNA for the CDR3 is TGTGCCAGCAGTTACAGGGGGAACACCGGGGAGCTGTTTTTT.

A few counts support this clonotype. The J gene is TRBJ1-2, the V gene TRBV29-1; D remains unclear. Deletions cut 7 bases from V and 4 bases from J, with 13 bases between. Germline V gives CDR1 SQVTM, CDR2 ANQGSEA. The CDR3 is made up of 12 amino acids. The DNA of the CDR3 is TGCAGCGGCCGGACCGCAGGCTATGGCTACACCTTC. Translated, it gives CSGRTAGYGYTF.

The gene calls are TRBV30 and TRBJ1-5, with D possibly matching TRBD1 (6 bases). This CDR3 has 15 amino acids. The ends were cut back, 2 bases at V and 2 bases at J, with 13 bases in the middle. CDR1 and CDR2 (germline): GTSNPN, SVGIG (reference sequence). The CDR3 sequence: CAWSPQGYGNQPQHF. The CDR3 DNA reads as TGTGCCTGGAGTCCACAGGGTTACGGCAATCAGCCCCAGCATTTT.

The chain recombines TRBV9 with TRBJ1-5, with D hard to call. This CDR3 is built from 13 residues. Trimming cost V 0 bases and J 7 bases, with 8 bases left between them. CDR1 is SGDLS, CDR2 YYNGEE, per germline. CDR3 nucleotides: TGTGCCAGCAGCGTAGATCTCCGACAGCCCCAGCATTTT. This sequence encodes CASSVDLRQPQHF.

CDR3 loop: CASSLGQGGKRQETQYF. Here the CDR3 DNA reads TGCGCCAGCAGCCTGGGACAGGGGGGAAAGAGACAAGAGACCCAGTACTTC. The chain has TRBV5-1 and TRBJ2-5; the match to TRBD1 covers 11 bases. Germline V CDR1 and CDR2: SGHRS, YFSETQ. The CDR3 loop spans 17 amino acids. The J segment lost 2 bases and the V segment lost 4 bases, leaving 10 bases of the junction unmatched.

This chain uses TRBV12-3 or TRBV12-4 with TRBJ2-2, with 10 positions matching TRBD2. V lost 7 bases and J lost 5; bases outside the gene matches: 19. This CDR3 comprises 19 residues. CDR3 in DNA: TGTGCCAGCATCCTGGGACTTTCGAGCGGGGGGGCAAGGACCGGGGAGCTGTTTTTT. Its protein product is CASILGLSSGGARTGELFF.

The chain combines TRBV13 with TRBJ2-5; the match to TRBD2 covers 8 bases. J lost 4 bases, V lost 3 bases, and 7 bases had no gene match. This CDR3 contains 15 residues. Germline V gene sequence: CDR1 PRHDT, CDR2 FYEKMQ (reference sequence). The CDR3 is CASSFTSGFGETQYF. In nucleotides, the CDR3 is TGTGCCAGCAGCTTCACTAGCGGATTCGGAGAGACCCAGTACTTC.

The V gene is TRBV11-2, the J gene TRBJ2-3; 8 nucleotides agree with TRBD2. Trimming at V came to 7 bases and at J to 6 bases, leaving 12 bases not matched to a gene. The CDR3 is 15 amino acids. Germline V gene data show CDR1 as SGHAT and CDR2 as FQNNGV. Here the CDR3 DNA reads TGTGCCAGCATCCACGCCGCAGGCGGGGGGGATACGCAGTATTTT. Encoded protein: CASIHAAGGGDTQYF.

This clonotype was seen many times. This chain links TRBV28 with TRBJ1-5; possibly TRBD1 for D (5 bases). Germline V lookup: CDR1 MDHEN, CDR2 SYDVKM. The V end lost 5 bases, the J end lost 3 bases, and 14 bases lay between the germline ends. The CDR3 extends over 15 amino acids. The CDR3 sequence is CASSLTRQYNQPQHF. CDR3 sequence (DNA): TGTGCCAGCAGTCTTACACGACAGTACAATCAGCCCCAGCATTTT.

In nucleotides, the CDR3 is TGTGCCAGCAGCCAGGCAAGAGGAGCGGGCTATGGCTACACCTTC. This translates into CASSQARGAGYGYTF. The chain joins TRBV4-2 to TRBJ1-2; unclear D gene. The CDR3 runs to 15 residues. The V and J ends lost 3 bases and 4 bases respectively, with 15 bases between them. Germline V lookup: CDR1 LGHNA, CDR2 YNFKEQ.

This chain joins TRBV3-1 and TRBJ1-4, with 7 positions matching TRBD1. Germline V gene data show CDR1 as LGHDT and CDR2 as YNNKEL (reference sequence). Losses at the gene ends were 3 bases for V and 3 bases for J; bases not matched to a gene: 4. The CDR3 has 15 amino acids. CDR3 in amino acids: CASSQRQGANEKLFF. As DNA, the CDR3 is TGTGCCAGCAGCCAGCGACAGGGAGCTAATGAAAAACTGTTTTTT.

This clonotype was seen a few times. The CDR3 DNA reads as TGTGCCAGCAGTCGTGGGGCAGGGTGGAACCAAGAGACCCAGTACTTC. It specifies CASSRGAGWNQETQYF. The chain is built from TRBV12-3 or TRBV12-4 and TRBJ2-5; a weak D match, TRBD1 (5 bases). Trimming removed 5 bases from V and 0 bases from J, with 16 bases in between. The CDR3 runs 16 residues.

This clonotype was seen only a few times. The chain combines TRBV28 with TRBJ2-5, with D perhaps given as TRBD1 or TRBD2 (6 bases each). This CDR3 has 12 amino acids. From germline, CDR1 is MDHEN and CDR2 SYDVKM. The V end lost 7 bases, the J end lost 5 bases, and 11 bases lay between the germline ends. The CDR3 coding sequence is TGTGCCAGCACGGGGGCAAGCGAGACCCAGTACTTC. Amino acid sequence: CASTGASETQYF.

The V call is TRBV4-3, the J call TRBJ1-2, with 8 bases fitting TRBD1. CDR1 and CDR2 from the germline V gene are LGHNA and YSLEER. Trimming took 1 base from V and 4 from J; bases not matched to a gene: 8. The CDR3 totals 16 residues. CDR3 DNA: TGCGCCAGCAGCCAAGGAGGCTACAGGGGGGCCTATGGCTACACCTTC. Encoded protein: CASSQGGYRGAYGYTF.

In its sample, this clonotype was seen a few times. V is TRBV25-1 and J is TRBJ2-1, with 9 nucleotides matching TRBD1. J gave up 9 bases and V 0 bases, and 9 bases lay outside the gene matches. The germline CDR1 and CDR2 sequences are MGHDK and SYGVNS. This CDR3 comprises 16 residues. CDR3 sequence (DNA): TGTGCCAGCAGTGAATACGCCCAGGGACAGGGCAGTGAGCAGTTCTTC. Amino acid sequence: CASSEYAQGQGSEQFF.

The sample holds many counts of this clonotype. The chain carries TRBV6-5 and TRBJ2-6; D may be TRBD1 (6 bases). CDR3 size: 16 residues. The germline V gene has CDR1 MNHEY and CDR2 SVGAGI. V was pared by 2 bases and J by 0 bases, with 8 bases between. CDR3 region: CASSYGGGSGANVLTF. Written as DNA, the CDR3 is TGTGCCAGCAGTTACGGGGGCGGCTCTGGGGCCAACGTCCTGACTTTC.

This clonotype was detected only a few times. The chain carries TRBV5-1 and TRBJ1-3; D not resolved. The V end lost 2 bases, the J end lost 4 bases, and 10 bases lay between the germline ends. The germline gives CDR1 SGHRS, CDR2 YFSETQ. The CDR3 runs 14 residues. The CDR3 protein is CASSFSTGGNTIYF. The CDR3 nucleotides are TGCGCCAGCAGCTTCTCGACCGGGGGAAACACCATATATTTT.

CDR3 protein: CSANYGYTF. The CDR3 DNA sequence: TGCAGTGCTAACTATGGCTACACCTTC. The J gene is TRBJ1-2, the V gene TRBV20-1, with D hard to call. Trimming pared 4 bases from V and 3 bases from J, leaving 0 bases between. Germline V CDR1 and CDR2: DFQATT, SNEGSKA (reference sequence). This CDR3 has 9 residues.